This T cell receptor beta chain was found in a study of CD8 T cells in ankylosing spondylitis. Findings and caveats of the study: Clones linked to disease were reported to show significant enrichment in matched ankylosing spondylitis synovial fluid. Characteristic, it appeared, of ankylosing spondylitis blood was a TCR beta motif of 7 or 8 highly homologous variants.

From the 5' RACE reads, TCRdb called clonotypes with MiXCR, one entry per CDR3 protein. Among about 390,000 distinct CDR3 sequences listed, approximately 20% were seen once. This clonotype was observed a few times. What it recognizes is unknown. The V gene's germline CDR1 is DFQATT and CDR2 SNEGSKA (reference sequence). The CDR3 spans 15 residues. V lost 3 bases, J lost 2 bases, and 15 bases lay in between. This chain uses TRBV20-1 with TRBJ2-3; maybe TRBD2 (6 bases). The receptor's source is a male donor with ankylosing spondylitis. Sequenced sample: blood, either unsorted or a sorted T cell fraction (not recorded which). The CDR3 is CSASTFGGITDTQYF. The CDR3 DNA is TGCAGTGCTAGTACCTTCGGGGGAATCACAGATACGCAGTATTTT.